Listed below are T cell receptor beta chains from one sample, sequenced in a study of T cell changes during pregnancy in multiple sclerosis. Produced via immunoSEQ multiplex PCR; TCRdb's table is partial and in-frame only. Of about 36,000 clones listed, 93% are singletons. Sequences were derived from CD4+ T cells from peripheral blood mononuclear cells, sampled in the first trimester of pregnancy. Source of these receptors: a female donor with multiple sclerosis, enrolled in a pregnancy study. Each CDR3 is given with its conserved first and last residue. Each record gives: D gene, V gene, clone size, J gene, CDR3 protein, CDR3 DNA. The D gene is left open where the match is weak. Clone size appears in some rows only: once, few, many, or a class for an expanded clone.

D gene: -; V gene: TRBV18; clone size: -; J gene: TRBJ1-2; CDR3 protein: CASSPQGGDYGYTF; CDR3 DNA: TGTGCCAGCTCACCTCAGGGAGGGGACTATGGCTACACCTTC
D gene: -; V gene: TRBV19; clone size: -; J gene: TRBJ1-2; CDR3 protein: CASSISFQRSGERGYTF; CDR3 DNA: TGTGCCAGTAGTATTAGTTTTCAAAGGTCGGGGGAACGCGGCTACACCTTC
D gene: TRBD2; V gene: TRBV5-1; clone size: once; J gene: TRBJ2-3; CDR3 protein: CASSNRVAGQDTQYF; CDR3 DNA: TGCGCCAGCAGTAACCGGGTAGCGGGCCAAGATACGCAGTATTTT
D gene: -; V gene: TRBV4-1; clone size: -; J gene: TRBJ1-1; CDR3 protein: CASSQDLGKAGTEAFF; CDR3 DNA: TGCGCCAGCAGCCAAGATCTGGGGAAGGCGGGCACTGAAGCTTTCTTT
D gene: -; V gene: TRBV27; clone size: -; J gene: TRBJ2-6; CDR3 protein: CASRGAGANVLTF; CDR3 DNA: TGTGCCAGTCGAGGCGCTGGGGCCAACGTCCTGACTTTC
D gene: -; V gene: TRBV7-3; clone size: -; J gene: TRBJ2-2; CDR3 protein: CASSLTAARNTGELFF; CDR3 DNA: TGTGCCAGCAGCTTAACGGCAGCGAGGAACACCGGGGAGCTGTTTTTT
D gene: -; V gene: TRBV6-1; clone size: -; J gene: TRBJ2-1; CDR3 protein: CASKDRNGEQFF; CDR3 DNA: TGTGCCAGCAAGGACAGAAATGGCGAGCAGTTCTTC
D gene: -; V gene: TRBV28; clone size: -; J gene: TRBJ2-3; CDR3 protein: CASRGTSSTDTQYF; CDR3 DNA: TGTGCCAGCAGAGGGACATCTAGCACAGATACGCAGTATTTT
D gene: TRBD2; V gene: TRBV7-6; clone size: -; J gene: TRBJ2-7; CDR3 protein: CASSLKAGGSGHEQYF; CDR3 DNA: TGTGCCAGCAGCTTAAAAGCGGGAGGCTCTGGCCACGAGCAGTACTTC
D gene: -; V gene: TRBV19; clone size: -; J gene: TRBJ2-5; CDR3 protein: CASKDGAAQETQYF; CDR3 DNA: TGTGCCAGTAAGGATGGGGCAGCCCAAGAGACCCAGTACTTC
D gene: -; V gene: TRBV5-1; clone size: -; J gene: TRBJ2-7; CDR3 protein: CASSLVQGYEQYF; CDR3 DNA: TGCGCCAGCAGCTTGGTACAGGGTTACGAGCAGTACTTC
D gene: -; V gene: TRBV7-9; clone size: -; J gene: TRBJ1-2; CDR3 protein: CASSLLGARYGYTF; CDR3 DNA: TGTGCCAGCAGCTTACTAGGGGCGCGGTATGGCTACACCTTC
D gene: TRBD2; V gene: TRBV5-1; clone size: -; J gene: TRBJ2-5; CDR3 protein: CASSLGLAGKETQYF; CDR3 DNA: TGCGCCAGCAGCCTGGGACTAGCGGGAAAAGAGACCCAGTACTTC
D gene: -; V gene: TRBV4-3; clone size: -; J gene: TRBJ2-2; CDR3 protein: CASSREGWGVTGELFF; CDR3 DNA: TGCGCCAGCAGCCGAGAAGGGTGGGGCGTCACCGGGGAGCTGTTTTTT
D gene: TRBD2; V gene: TRBV7-2; clone size: -; J gene: TRBJ2-1; CDR3 protein: CASSLGGGGRGHEQFF; CDR3 DNA: TGTGCCAGCAGCTTAGGTGGTGGCGGGAGGGGGCATGAGCAGTTCTTC
D gene: -; V gene: TRBV29-1; clone size: once; J gene: TRBJ1-2; CDR3 protein: CSVTGQPGPYGYTF; CDR3 DNA: TGCAGCGTGACTGGACAGCCCGGACCCTATGGCTACACCTTC
D gene: -; V gene: TRBV4-2; clone size: -; J gene: TRBJ2-7; CDR3 protein: CASSQDRGLGEQYF; CDR3 DNA: TGTGCCAGCAGCCAAGATCGAGGGCTCGGCGAGCAGTACTTC
D gene: -; V gene: TRBV10-3; clone size: -; J gene: TRBJ2-7; CDR3 protein: CAISEQGYYEQYF; CDR3 DNA: TGTGCCATCAGTGAGCAGGGCTACTACGAGCAGTACTTC
D gene: -; V gene: TRBV5-4; clone size: -; J gene: TRBJ2-5; CDR3 protein: CASSREGGGLPQTQYF; CDR3 DNA: TGTGCCAGCAGCCGCGAGGGGGGGGGACTCCCACAGACCCAGTACTTC
D gene: TRBD1; V gene: TRBV5-6; clone size: -; J gene: TRBJ2-3; CDR3 protein: CASSFRQGRTDTQYF; CDR3 DNA: TGTGCCAGCAGCTTTAGACAGGGGCGTACAGATACGCAGTATTTT
D gene: -; V gene: TRBV19; clone size: -; J gene: TRBJ2-5; CDR3 protein: CASAPSPRREETQYF; CDR3 DNA: TGTGCCAGTGCGCCCAGCCCCCGGCGGGAAGAGACCCAGTACTTC
D gene: -; V gene: TRBV5-1; clone size: -; J gene: TRBJ2-5; CDR3 protein: CASSPPPDQETQYF; CDR3 DNA: TGCGCCAGCAGCCCACCCCCAGACCAAGAGACCCAGTACTTC
D gene: -; V gene: TRBV7-9; clone size: -; J gene: TRBJ1-1; CDR3 protein: CASSSREGTNTEAFF; CDR3 DNA: TGTGCCAGCAGCTCCAGGGAGGGCACGAACACTGAAGCTTTCTTT
D gene: -; V gene: TRBV28; clone size: -; J gene: TRBJ1-5; CDR3 protein: CASRVQDYYSNQPQHF; CDR3 DNA: TGTGCCAGCAGGGTACAGGACTATTATAGCAATCAGCCCCAGCATTTT
D gene: TRBD1; V gene: TRBV5-1; clone size: -; J gene: TRBJ1-3; CDR3 protein: CASSLRGQDGGSSGNTIYF; CDR3 DNA: TGCGCCAGCAGCTTGAGGGGACAGGACGGTGGAAGCTCTGGAAACACCATATATTTT
D gene: -; V gene: TRBV5-1; clone size: -; J gene: TRBJ1-5; CDR3 protein: CASSLDGGGGNQPQHF; CDR3 DNA: TGCGCCAGCAGCTTGGACGGGGGTGGCGGCAATCAGCCCCAGCATTTT
D gene: -; V gene: TRBV5-1; clone size: -; J gene: TRBJ2-1; CDR3 protein: CASSLEGWVNEQFF; CDR3 DNA: TGCGCCAGCAGCTTGGAGGGGTGGGTCAATGAGCAGTTCTTC
D gene: TRBD1; V gene: TRBV5-1; clone size: -; J gene: TRBJ2-5; CDR3 protein: CASRHQGAGETQYF; CDR3 DNA: TGCGCCAGCAGACACCAGGGGGCAGGGGAGACCCAGTACTTC
D gene: -; V gene: TRBV5-8; clone size: -; J gene: TRBJ1-2; CDR3 protein: CASSLEGVGGYTF; CDR3 DNA: TGTGCCAGCAGCTTGGAAGGGGTAGGCGGCTACACCTTC
D gene: -; V gene: TRBV7-8; clone size: -; J gene: TRBJ2-1; CDR3 protein: CASSTRIRSSYNEQFF; CDR3 DNA: TGTGCCAGCAGCACTAGGATCAGGAGCTCCTACAATGAGCAGTTCTTC
D gene: TRBD1; V gene: TRBV6-5; clone size: -; J gene: TRBJ2-7; CDR3 protein: CASSDMSRDSSEQYF; CDR3 DNA: TGTGCCAGCAGCGACATGTCCCGGGACAGTTCCGAGCAGTACTTC
D gene: -; V gene: TRBV30; clone size: -; J gene: TRBJ1-1; CDR3 protein: CAWAAGNTEAFF; CDR3 DNA: TGTGCCTGGGCTGCGGGGAACACTGAAGCTTTCTTT
D gene: TRBD2; V gene: TRBV12-5; clone size: -; J gene: TRBJ2-7; CDR3 protein: CASGLPRGGAYEQYF; CDR3 DNA: TGTGCTAGTGGTTTGCCACGGGGGGGAGCCTACGAGCAGTACTTC
D gene: TRBD1; V gene: TRBV7-2; clone size: -; J gene: TRBJ2-1; CDR3 protein: CASSLNRGNEQFF; CDR3 DNA: TGTGCCAGCAGCTTAAACAGGGGCAATGAGCAGTTCTTC
D gene: TRBD1; V gene: TRBV27; clone size: -; J gene: TRBJ2-7; CDR3 protein: CASSLRQGRTYEQYF; CDR3 DNA: TGTGCCAGCAGTTTAAGACAGGGAAGGACCTACGAGCAGTACTTC
D gene: TRBD1; V gene: TRBV29-1; clone size: -; J gene: TRBJ1-1; CDR3 protein: CSVTSGQGSTEAFF; CDR3 DNA: TGCAGCGTTACTTCGGGACAGGGGAGCACTGAAGCTTTCTTT
D gene: TRBD1; V gene: TRBV5-4; clone size: -; J gene: TRBJ2-1; CDR3 protein: CASSFTGGLWNEQFF; CDR3 DNA: TGTGCCAGCAGCTTCACAGGGGGCTTGTGGAATGAGCAGTTCTTC
D gene: -; V gene: TRBV2; clone size: -; J gene: TRBJ1-4; CDR3 protein: CASQGNRANEKLFF; CDR3 DNA: TGTGCCAGCCAGGGAAACAGGGCTAATGAAAAACTGTTTTTT
D gene: TRBD1; V gene: TRBV5-1; clone size: -; J gene: TRBJ1-5; CDR3 protein: CASSPGQGNQPQHF; CDR3 DNA: TGCGCCAGCAGCCCGGGACAGGGGAATCAGCCCCAGCATTTT
D gene: TRBD1; V gene: TRBV19; clone size: -; J gene: TRBJ1-2; CDR3 protein: CASSISGTGSNYGYTF; CDR3 DNA: TGTGCCAGTAGCATCTCCGGGACAGGGTCTAACTATGGCTACACCTTC
D gene: -; V gene: TRBV7-3; clone size: -; J gene: TRBJ2-2; CDR3 protein: CASSFSGGRNTGELFF; CDR3 DNA: TGTGCCAGCAGCTTCTCAGGGGGGCGGAACACCGGGGAGCTGTTTTTT
D gene: -; V gene: TRBV28; clone size: -; J gene: TRBJ1-1; CDR3 protein: CASSWYRVMNTEAFF; CDR3 DNA: TGTGCCAGCAGTTGGTACAGGGTTATGAACACTGAAGCTTTCTTT
D gene: TRBD1; V gene: TRBV19; clone size: -; J gene: TRBJ2-7; CDR3 protein: CASSITGTGVAYEQYF; CDR3 DNA: TGTGCCAGTAGTATCACCGGGACAGGGGTCGCCTACGAGCAGTACTTC
D gene: -; V gene: TRBV7-6; clone size: -; J gene: TRBJ2-1; CDR3 protein: CASSIDRNNEQFF; CDR3 DNA: TGTGCCAGCAGCATAGACAGAAACAATGAGCAGTTCTTC
D gene: TRBD2; V gene: TRBV4-2; clone size: -; J gene: TRBJ2-7; CDR3 protein: CASSQETSGGPTGQYF; CDR3 DNA: TGTGCCAGCAGCCAAGAAACTAGCGGGGGACCGACCGGGCAGTACTTC
D gene: -; V gene: TRBV7-2; clone size: -; J gene: TRBJ2-7; CDR3 protein: CASSPRDDGRTYF; CDR3 DNA: TGTGCCAGCAGCCCTCGGGACGACGGGAGAACCTACTTC
D gene: TRBD2; V gene: TRBV10-3; clone size: -; J gene: TRBJ2-2; CDR3 protein: CAISQLAGALQGVTGELFF; CDR3 DNA: TGTGCCATCAGCCAACTAGCGGGGGCCCTCCAGGGGGTCACCGGGGAGCTGTTTTTT
D gene: TRBD1; V gene: TRBV12-5; clone size: -; J gene: TRBJ2-1; CDR3 protein: CASGLGQGRYNEQFF; CDR3 DNA: TGTGCTAGTGGTTTGGGACAGGGCCGCTACAATGAGCAGTTCTTC
D gene: -; V gene: TRBV27; clone size: -; J gene: TRBJ2-4; CDR3 protein: CASSFTGAGKNIQYF; CDR3 DNA: TGTGCCAGCAGCTTTACTGGCGCAGGGAAAAACATTCAGTACTTC
D gene: -; V gene: TRBV19; clone size: -; J gene: TRBJ1-5; CDR3 protein: CASMSHRNQPQHF; CDR3 DNA: TGTGCCAGTATGAGCCACCGCAATCAGCCCCAGCATTTT
D gene: TRBD1; V gene: TRBV6-6; clone size: -; J gene: TRBJ2-1; CDR3 protein: CASRSRGRGSNEQFF; CDR3 DNA: TGTGCCAGCAGGTCAAGGGGGCGCGGTTCTAATGAGCAGTTCTTC
D gene: -; V gene: TRBV5-4; clone size: -; J gene: TRBJ1-1; CDR3 protein: CASSNEGGANTEAFF; CDR3 DNA: TGTGCCAGCAGCAACGAGGGGGGGGCGAACACTGAAGCTTTCTTT
D gene: -; V gene: TRBV7-2; clone size: -; J gene: TRBJ1-2; CDR3 protein: CASSLGGTYGYTF; CDR3 DNA: TGTGCCAGCAGCTTAGGAGGAACCTATGGCTACACCTTC
D gene: -; V gene: TRBV19; clone size: -; J gene: TRBJ2-2; CDR3 protein: CASPKSGITGELFF; CDR3 DNA: TGTGCCAGTCCGAAGTCGGGTATAACCGGGGAGCTGTTTTTT